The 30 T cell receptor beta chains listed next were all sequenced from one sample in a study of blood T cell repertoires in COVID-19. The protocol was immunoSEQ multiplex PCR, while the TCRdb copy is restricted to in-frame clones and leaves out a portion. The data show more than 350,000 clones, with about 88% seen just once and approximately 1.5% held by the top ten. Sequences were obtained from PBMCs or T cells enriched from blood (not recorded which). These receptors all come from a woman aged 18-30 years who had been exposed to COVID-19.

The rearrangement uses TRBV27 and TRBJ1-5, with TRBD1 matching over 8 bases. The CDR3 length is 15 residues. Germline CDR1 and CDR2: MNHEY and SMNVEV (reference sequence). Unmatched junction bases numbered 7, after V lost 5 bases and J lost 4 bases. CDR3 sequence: CASSRADRVNQPQHF. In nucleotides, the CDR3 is TGTGCCAGCAGTCGAGCGGACAGGGTGAATCAGCCCCAGCATTTT.

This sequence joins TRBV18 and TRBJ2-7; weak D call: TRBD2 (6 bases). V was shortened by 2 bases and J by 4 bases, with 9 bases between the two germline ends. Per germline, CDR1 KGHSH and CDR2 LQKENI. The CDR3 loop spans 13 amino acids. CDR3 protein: CASSPTSIYEQYF. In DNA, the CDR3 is TGTGCCAGCTCACCAACTAGCATATACGAGCAGTACTTC.

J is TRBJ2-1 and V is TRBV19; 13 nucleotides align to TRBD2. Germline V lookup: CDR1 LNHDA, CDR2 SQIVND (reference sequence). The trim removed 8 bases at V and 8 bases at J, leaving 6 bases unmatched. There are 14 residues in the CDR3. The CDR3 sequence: CASDTSGRAHEQFF. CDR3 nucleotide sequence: TGTGCCAGTGACACTAGCGGGAGGGCCCATGAGCAGTTCTTC.

The CDR3 DNA reads as TGTGCCAGCGACGGCTCTGGGGCCGGAAACACCATATATTTT. Encoded protein: CASDGSGAGNTIYF. The chain couples TRBV28 to TRBJ1-3; D is possibly TRBD1 (5 bases). The CDR3 extends over 14 amino acids. CDR1 MDHEN and CDR2 SYDVKM come from the germline V gene. V gave up 8 bases and J gave up 4 bases, with 15 bases separating them. Together with reference TRBV28 and TRBJ1-3, the CDR3 gives the full variable domain: DVKVTQSSRYLVKRTGEKVFLECVQDMDHENMFWYRQDPGLGLRLIYFSYDVKMKEKGDIPEGYSVSREKKERFSLILESASTNQTSMYLCASDGSGAGNTIYFGEGSWLTVV.

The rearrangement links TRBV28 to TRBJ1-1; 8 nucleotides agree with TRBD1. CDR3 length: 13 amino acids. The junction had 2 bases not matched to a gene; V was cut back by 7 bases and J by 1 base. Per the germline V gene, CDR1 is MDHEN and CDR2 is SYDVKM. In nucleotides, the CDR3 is TGTGCCAGCAAGGGGACAGGGAACACTGAAGCTTTCTTT. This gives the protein CASKGTGNTEAFF.

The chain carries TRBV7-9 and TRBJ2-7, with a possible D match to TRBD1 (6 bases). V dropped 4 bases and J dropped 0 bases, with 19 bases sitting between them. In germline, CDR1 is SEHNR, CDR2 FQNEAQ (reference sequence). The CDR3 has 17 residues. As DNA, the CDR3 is TGTGCCAGCAGCTCCTCCTACAGGGATCCCTACTCCTACGAGCAGTACTTC. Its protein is CASSSSYRDPYSYEQYF.

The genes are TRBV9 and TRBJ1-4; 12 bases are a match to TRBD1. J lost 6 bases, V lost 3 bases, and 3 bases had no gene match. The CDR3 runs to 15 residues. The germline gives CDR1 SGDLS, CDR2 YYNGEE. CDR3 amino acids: CASSAGTGGDEKLFF. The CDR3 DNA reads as TGTGCCAGCAGCGCGGGGACAGGGGGCGATGAAAAACTGTTTTTT.

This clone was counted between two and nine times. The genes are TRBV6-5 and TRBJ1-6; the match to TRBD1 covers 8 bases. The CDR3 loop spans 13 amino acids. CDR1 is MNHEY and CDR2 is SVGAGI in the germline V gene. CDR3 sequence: CATGGFYNSPLHF. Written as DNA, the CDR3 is TGTGCAACAGGGGGGTTCTATAATTCACCCCTCCACTTT.

This chain's CDR3 is CASRPGTEETQYF. Written as DNA, the CDR3 is TGTGCCAGCAGGCCCGGGACAGAAGAGACCCAGTACTTC. V and J are TRBV5-4 and TRBJ2-5; TRBD1 matches at 7 bases. J was trimmed by 3 bases and V by 5 bases; bases with no gene match: 4. The CDR3 consists of 13 residues. Germline CDR1 SGHNT, CDR2 YYREEE (reference sequence). Combining the CDR3 with reference TRBV5-4 and TRBJ2-5 gives the whole variable domain ETGVTQSPTHLIKTRGQQVTLRCSSQSGHNTVSWYQQALGQGPQFIFQYYREEENGRGNFPPRFSGLQFPNYSSELNVNALELDDSALYLCASRPGTEETQYFGPGTRLLVL.

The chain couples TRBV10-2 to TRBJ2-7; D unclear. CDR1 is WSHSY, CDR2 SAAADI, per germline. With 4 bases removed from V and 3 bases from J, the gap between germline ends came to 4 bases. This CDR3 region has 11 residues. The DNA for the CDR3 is TGCGCCAGCAGTGCCGTCTACGAGCAGTACTTC. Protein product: CASSAVYEQYF.

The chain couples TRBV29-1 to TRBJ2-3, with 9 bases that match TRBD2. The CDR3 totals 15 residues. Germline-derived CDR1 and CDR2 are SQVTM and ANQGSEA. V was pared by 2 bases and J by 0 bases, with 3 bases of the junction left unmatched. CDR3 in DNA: TGCAGCGTTGAATTGACTAGCGGTAGCACAGATACGCAGTATTTT. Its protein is CSVELTSGSTDTQYF.

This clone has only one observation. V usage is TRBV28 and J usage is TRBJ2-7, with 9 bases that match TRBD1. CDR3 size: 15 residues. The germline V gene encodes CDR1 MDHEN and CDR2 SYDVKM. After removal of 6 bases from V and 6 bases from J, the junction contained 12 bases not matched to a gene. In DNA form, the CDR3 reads TGTGCCAGCAGCGGGGACAGGGTTTCTTTCGGCGAGCAGTACTTC. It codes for CASSGDRVSFGEQYF.

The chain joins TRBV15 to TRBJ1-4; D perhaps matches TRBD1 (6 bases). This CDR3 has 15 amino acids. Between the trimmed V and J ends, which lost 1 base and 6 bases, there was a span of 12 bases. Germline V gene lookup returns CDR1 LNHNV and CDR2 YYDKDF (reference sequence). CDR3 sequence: CATSRAWTVHEKLFF. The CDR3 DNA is TGTGCCACCAGCAGAGCGTGGACAGTACATGAAAAACTGTTTTTT. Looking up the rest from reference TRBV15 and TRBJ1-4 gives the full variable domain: DAMVIQNPRYQVTQFGKPVTLSCSQTLNHNVMYWYQQKSSQAPKLLFHYYDKDFNNEADTPDNFQSRRPNTSFCFLDIRSPGLGDTAMYLCATSRAWTVHEKLFFGSGTQLSVL.

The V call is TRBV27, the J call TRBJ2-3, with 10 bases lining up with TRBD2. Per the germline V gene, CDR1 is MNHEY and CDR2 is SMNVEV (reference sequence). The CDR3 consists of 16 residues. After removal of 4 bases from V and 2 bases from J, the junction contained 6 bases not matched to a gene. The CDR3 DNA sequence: TGTGCCAGCAGTTCCCTAGCGGGAGCCTTCACAGATACGCAGTATTTT. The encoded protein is CASSSLAGAFTDTQYF.

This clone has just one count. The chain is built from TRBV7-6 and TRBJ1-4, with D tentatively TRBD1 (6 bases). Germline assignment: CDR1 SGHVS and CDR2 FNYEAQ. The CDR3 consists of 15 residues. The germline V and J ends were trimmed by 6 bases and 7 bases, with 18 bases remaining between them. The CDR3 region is CASSPWRGAGEKLFF. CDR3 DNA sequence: TGTGCCAGCAGTCCCTGGCGGGGGGCGGGTGAAAAACTGTTTTTT.

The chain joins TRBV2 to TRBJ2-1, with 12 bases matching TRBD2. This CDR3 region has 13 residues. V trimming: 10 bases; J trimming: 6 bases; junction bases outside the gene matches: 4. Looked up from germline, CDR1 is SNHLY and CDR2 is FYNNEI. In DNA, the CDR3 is TGTGCCAAGACTAGCGGGAGTAGCAATGAGCAGTTCTTC. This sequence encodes CAKTSGSSNEQFF.

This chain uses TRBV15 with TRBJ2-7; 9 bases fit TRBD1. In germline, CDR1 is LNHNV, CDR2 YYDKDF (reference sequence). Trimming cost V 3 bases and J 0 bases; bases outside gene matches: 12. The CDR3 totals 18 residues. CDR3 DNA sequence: TGTGCCACCAGCAGGGAACTTTCCGGGACAGGGAACTCCTACGAGCAGTACTTC. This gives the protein CATSRELSGTGNSYEQYF.

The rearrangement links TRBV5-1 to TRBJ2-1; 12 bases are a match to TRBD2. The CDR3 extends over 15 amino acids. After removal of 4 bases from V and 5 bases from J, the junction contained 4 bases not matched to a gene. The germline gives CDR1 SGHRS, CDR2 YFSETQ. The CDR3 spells CASSHGLAGNNEQFF. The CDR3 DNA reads TGCGCCAGCAGCCACGGACTAGCGGGAAACAATGAGCAGTTCTTC.

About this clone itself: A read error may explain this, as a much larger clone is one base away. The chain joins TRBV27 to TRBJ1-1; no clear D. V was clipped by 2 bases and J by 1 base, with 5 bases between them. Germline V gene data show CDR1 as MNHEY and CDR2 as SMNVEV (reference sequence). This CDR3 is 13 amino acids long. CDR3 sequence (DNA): TGTGCCAGCAGTTTAACGGGGAACACTGAAGCTTTCTTT. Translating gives CASSLTGNTEAFF.

Here the CDR3 reads CASSVASGVAFF. The CDR3 DNA reads TGTGCCAGCAGCGTAGCTTCGGGGGTTGCTTTCTTT. The chain has TRBV9 and TRBJ1-1, with a possible D match to TRBD1 (5 bases). There are 12 residues in the CDR3. Germline V CDR1 and CDR2: SGDLS, YYNGEE. V was trimmed by 0 bases and J by 11 bases, leaving 11 bases between them.

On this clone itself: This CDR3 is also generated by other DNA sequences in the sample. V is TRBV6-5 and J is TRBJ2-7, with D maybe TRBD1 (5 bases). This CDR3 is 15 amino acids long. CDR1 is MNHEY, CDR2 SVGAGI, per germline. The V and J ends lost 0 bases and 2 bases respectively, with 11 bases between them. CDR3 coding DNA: TGTGCCAGCAGTTACTCGGGGCAGGGCCCCTACGAGCAGTACTTC. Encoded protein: CASSYSGQGPYEQYF.

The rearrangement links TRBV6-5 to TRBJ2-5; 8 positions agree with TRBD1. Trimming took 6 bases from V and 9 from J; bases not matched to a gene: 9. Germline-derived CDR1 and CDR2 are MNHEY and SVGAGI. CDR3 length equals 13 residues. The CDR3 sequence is CASRGQGRWPQYF. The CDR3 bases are TGTGCCAGCAGAGGACAGGGCCGGTGGCCCCAGTACTTC.

The DNA of the CDR3 is TGTGCCAGCAGCCTTAGCGGGGGGATCTACGAGCAGTACTTC. It is translated as CASSLSGGIYEQYF. The chain combines TRBV7-2 with TRBJ2-7; TRBD2 matches 10 bases. Trimming at V came to 5 bases and at J to 3 bases, leaving 4 bases not matched to a gene. CDR1 SGHTA and CDR2 FQGNSA come from the germline V gene. The CDR3 is 14 residues long. The full variable domain, in which reference TRBV7-2 and TRBJ2-7 provide the parts outside the CDR3, is GAGVSQSPSNKVTEKGKDVELRCDPISGHTALYWYRQSLGQGLEFLIYFQGNSAPDKSGLPSDRFSAERTGGSVSTLTIQRTQQEDSAVYLCASSLSGGIYEQYFGPGTRLTVT.

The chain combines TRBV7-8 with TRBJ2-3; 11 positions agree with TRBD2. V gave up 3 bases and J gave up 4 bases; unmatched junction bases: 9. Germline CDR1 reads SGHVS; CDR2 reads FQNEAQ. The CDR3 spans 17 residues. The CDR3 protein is CASSFDASGRWADTQYF. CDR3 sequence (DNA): TGTGCCAGCAGCTTCGATGCTAGCGGGAGGTGGGCAGATACGCAGTATTTT. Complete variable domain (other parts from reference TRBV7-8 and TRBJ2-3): GAGVSQSPRYKVAKRGQDVALRCDPISGHVSLFWYQQALGQGPEFLTYFQNEAQLDKSGLPSDRFFAERPEGSVSTLKIQRTQQEDSAVYLCASSFDASGRWADTQYFGPGTRLTVL.

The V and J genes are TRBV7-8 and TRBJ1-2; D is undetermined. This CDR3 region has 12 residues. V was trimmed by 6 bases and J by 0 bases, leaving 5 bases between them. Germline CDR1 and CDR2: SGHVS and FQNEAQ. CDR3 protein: CASSPANYGYTF. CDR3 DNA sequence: TGTGCCAGCAGTCCGGCTAACTATGGCTACACCTTC. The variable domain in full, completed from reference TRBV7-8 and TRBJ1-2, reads GAGVSQSPRYKVAKRGQDVALRCDPISGHVSLFWYQQALGQGPEFLTYFQNEAQLDKSGLPSDRFFAERPEGSVSTLKIQRTQQEDSAVYLCASSPANYGYTFGSGTRLTVV.

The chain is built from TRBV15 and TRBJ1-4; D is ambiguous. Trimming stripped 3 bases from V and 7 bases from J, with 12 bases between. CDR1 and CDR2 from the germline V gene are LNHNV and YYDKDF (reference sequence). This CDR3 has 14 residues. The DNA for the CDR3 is TGTGCCACCAGCAGGGAGGGTGGATCTGAAAAACTGTTTTTT. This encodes CATSREGGSEKLFF.

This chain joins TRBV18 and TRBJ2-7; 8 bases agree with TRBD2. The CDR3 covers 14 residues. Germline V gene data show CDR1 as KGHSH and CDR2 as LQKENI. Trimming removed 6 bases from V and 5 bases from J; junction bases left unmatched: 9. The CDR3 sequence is CASSLGGGQNEQYF. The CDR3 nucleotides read TGTGCCAGCTCCCTCGGGGGGGGGCAAAACGAGCAGTACTTC. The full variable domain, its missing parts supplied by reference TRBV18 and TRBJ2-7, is NAGVMQNPRHLVRRRGQEARLRCSPMKGHSHVYWYRQLPEEGLKFMVYLQKENIIDESGMPKERFSAEFPKEGPSILRIQQVVRGDSAAYFCASSLGGGQNEQYFGPGTRLTVT.

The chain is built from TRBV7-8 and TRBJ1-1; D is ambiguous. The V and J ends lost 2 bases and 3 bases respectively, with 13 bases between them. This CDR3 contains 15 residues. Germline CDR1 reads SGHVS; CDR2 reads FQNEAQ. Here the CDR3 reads CASSLKGSTHTEAFF. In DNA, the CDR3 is TGTGCCAGCAGCTTAAAAGGGAGTACTCACACTGAAGCTTTCTTT. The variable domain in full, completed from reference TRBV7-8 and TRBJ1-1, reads GAGVSQSPRYKVAKRGQDVALRCDPISGHVSLFWYQQALGQGPEFLTYFQNEAQLDKSGLPSDRFFAERPEGSVSTLKIQRTQQEDSAVYLCASSLKGSTHTEAFFGQGTRLTVV.

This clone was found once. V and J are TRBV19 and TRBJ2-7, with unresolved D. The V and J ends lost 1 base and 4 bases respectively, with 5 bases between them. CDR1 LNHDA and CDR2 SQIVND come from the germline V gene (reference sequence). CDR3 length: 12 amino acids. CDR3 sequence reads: CASSIGPYEQYF. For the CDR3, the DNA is TGTGCCAGTAGTATAGGTCCATACGAGCAGTACTTC.

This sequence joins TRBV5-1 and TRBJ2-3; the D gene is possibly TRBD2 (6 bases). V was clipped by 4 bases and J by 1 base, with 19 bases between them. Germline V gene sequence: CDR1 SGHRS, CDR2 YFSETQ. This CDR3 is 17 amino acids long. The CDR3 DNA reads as TGCGCCAGCAGCACCGGATCGGTGAGACTAGGCACAGATACGCAGTATTTT. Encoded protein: CASSTGSVRLGTDTQYF.